Listed here is a single T cell receptor beta chain. The data stem from a study of CD8 T cells in Susac syndrome. Trimming cost V 0 bases and J 2 bases, with 14 bases left between them. The CDR3 extends over 17 amino acids. CDR1 and CDR2 from the germline V gene are SGHDN and FVKESK. Random hexamers were used to reverse transcribe about 0.5 to 1 ug of RNA. immunoSEQ multiplex PCR amplified TCR beta CDR3 across 54 Vbeta, 13 Jbeta. MiXCR, applied by TCRdb to the immunoSEQ multiplex PCR reads, yields one record per CDR3 protein. The sample has roughly 200,000 distinct CDR3 sequences; under 95% are singletons. Sequencing of TCR beta was carried out in blood CD8+ and CD4+ T cells.

The sequence was collected from a human donor in good health. Material for sequencing was CD4+ T cells from PBMCs. V gene TRBV14 combines with J gene TRBJ2-4, with D maybe TRBD2 (7 bases). The CDR3 DNA reads TGTGCCAGCAGCCAAGAAGCCCTGGGGGGGCCCAAAAACATTCAGTACTTC. Encoded protein: CASSQEALGGPKNIQYF.